This T cell receptor beta chain is from a study of T-cell reconstitution after alpha-beta-depleted transplantation in children. Findings and limits, study-wide: Alpha-beta T cells present about two months after transplant were reported to originate from several hundred expanded graft clones. T cells produced anew were the main source of T-cell counts and diversity one year after transplant.

The CDR3 length is 12 residues. V was pared by 5 bases and J by 10 bases, with 7 bases of the junction left unmatched. Germline CDR1 is LGHNA and CDR2 is YSLEER. During its preparation, the TCRbeta library received unique molecular identifiers. One entry per CDR3 protein results from TCRdb running MiXCR on the PCR reads. The sample shows a few hundred thousand distinct CDR3 sequences, 10% to 15% of them seen only once. Of note for this clonotype: Its antigen remains unknown.

The source of this sequence is a male patient younger than 18 who had a stem cell transplant for acute myeloid leukemia, so the T cells may come from the graft donor. Here the sequenced sample was PBMCs, mostly from graft donor cells, taken 360 days after TCRalphabeta/CD19-depleted stem cell transplant. V and J are TRBV4-3 and TRBJ1-1; 7 bases are a match to TRBD1. CDR3 in DNA: TGCGCCAGCAGCTCAGGGGGACATAGAGCTTTCTTT. Amino acid sequence: CASSSGGHRAFF.